This is a list of T cell receptor beta chains from one sample in a study of blood T cell repertoires in COVID-19. Here immunoSEQ multiplex PCR was the method, and the copy in TCRdb shows in-frame clones only, minus some. The sample yields roughly 140,000 clones, 81% seen once. The sample comprised peripheral blood. These receptors came from a human donor in a cohort sampled during active COVID-19. CDR3s include the opening cysteine and the closing phenylalanine or tryptophan. The order of the fields is D gene, J gene, V gene, clone size, CDR3 protein, CDR3 DNA. D genes are given only for firm matches. Size is stated for part of the rows, as once, few or many counts, or as a class when the clone is expanded.

D gene: .
J gene: TRBJ2-7
V gene: TRBV7-9
clone size: .
CDR3 protein: CASSFQVPAGSYEQYF
CDR3 DNA: TGTGCCAGCAGCTTCCAGGTTCCGGCTGGCTCCTACGAGCAGTACTTC

D gene: .
J gene: TRBJ2-4
V gene: TRBV27
clone size: few
CDR3 protein: CASTAGNIQYF
CDR3 DNA: TGTGCCAGCACCGCGGGAAACATTCAGTACTTC

D gene: TRBD2
J gene: TRBJ2-1
V gene: TRBV5-4
clone size: .
CDR3 protein: CASSLQGGGNEQFF
CDR3 DNA: TGTGCCAGCAGCTTGCAGGGCGGGGGCAATGAGCAGTTCTTC

D gene: TRBD2
J gene: TRBJ2-4
V gene: TRBV7-2
clone size: .
CDR3 protein: CASSLVRTSGSPPYF
CDR3 DNA: TGTGCCAGCAGCTTAGTAAGGACTAGCGGGAGTCCCCCTTACTTC

D gene: TRBD2
J gene: TRBJ2-5
V gene: TRBV28
clone size: .
CDR3 protein: CASSLAGGGKETQYF
CDR3 DNA: TGTGCCAGCAGTCTAGCGGGAGGGGGGAAAGAGACCCAGTACTTC

D gene: .
J gene: TRBJ2-3
V gene: TRBV19
clone size: few
CDR3 protein: CASQRGGGTDTQYF
CDR3 DNA: TGTGCCAGTCAAAGGGGGGGCGGCACAGATACGCAGTATTTT

D gene: TRBD1
J gene: TRBJ1-6
V gene: TRBV27
clone size: .
CDR3 protein: CASSLPTGSPLHF
CDR3 DNA: TGTGCCAGCAGTTTACCGACAGGGTCACCCCTCCACTTT

D gene: .
J gene: TRBJ2-2
V gene: TRBV6-5
clone size: once
CDR3 protein: CASSSDNANTGELFF
CDR3 DNA: TGTGCCAGCAGTTCGGACAATGCGAACACCGGGGAGCTGTTTTTT

D gene: TRBD2
J gene: TRBJ2-5
V gene: TRBV2
clone size: .
CDR3 protein: CASSLGLAEQETQYF
CDR3 DNA: TGTGCCAGCAGTCTAGGACTAGCGGAACAAGAGACCCAGTACTTC

D gene: TRBD1
J gene: TRBJ2-2
V gene: TRBV6-5
clone size: .
CDR3 protein: CASRPDRGRTGELFF
CDR3 DNA: TGTGCCAGCAGGCCCGACAGGGGGCGCACCGGGGAGCTGTTTTTT

D gene: TRBD1
J gene: TRBJ1-3
V gene: TRBV27
clone size: .
CDR3 protein: CASRPTGVAGNTIYF
CDR3 DNA: TGTGCCAGCAGGCCGACAGGGGTGGCTGGAAACACCATATATTTT

D gene: TRBD1
J gene: TRBJ1-5
V gene: TRBV6-5
clone size: .
CDR3 protein: CASRRGLTSNQPQHF
CDR3 DNA: TGTGCCAGCAGGAGGGGGCTAACTAGCAATCAGCCCCAGCATTTT

D gene: .
J gene: TRBJ2-7
V gene: TRBV21-1
clone size: many
CDR3 protein: CASRTSGRIYEQYF
CDR3 DNA: TGTGCCAGCAGAACTAGCGGGAGGATCTACGAGCAGTACTTC

D gene: .
J gene: TRBJ2-5
V gene: TRBV4-1
clone size: .
CDR3 protein: CASSQESSGGPIETQYF
CDR3 DNA: TGCGCCAGCAGCCAAGAAAGTAGCGGAGGGCCGATAGAGACCCAGTACTTC

D gene: TRBD1
J gene: TRBJ1-5
V gene: TRBV5-1
clone size: .
CDR3 protein: CASSTGGQDGNQPQHF
CDR3 DNA: TGCGCCAGCAGCACAGGGGGACAGGACGGTAATCAGCCCCAGCATTTT

D gene: TRBD2
J gene: TRBJ2-7
V gene: TRBV7-9
clone size: once
CDR3 protein: CASRPPGGTYEQYF
CDR3 DNA: TGTGCCAGCAGGCCACCCGGGGGGACCTACGAGCAGTACTTC

D gene: .
J gene: TRBJ2-7
V gene: TRBV19
clone size: few
CDR3 protein: CATTEKYEQYF
CDR3 DNA: TGTGCCACGACAGAAAAGTACGAGCAGTACTTC

D gene: .
J gene: TRBJ2-7
V gene: TRBV5-1
clone size: .
CDR3 protein: CASSLDTEQYF
CDR3 DNA: TGCGCCAGCAGCTTGGATACTGAGCAGTACTTC

D gene: TRBD1
J gene: TRBJ2-1
V gene: TRBV7-6
clone size: .
CDR3 protein: CASSLSGTGRSYSKDEQFF
CDR3 DNA: TGTGCCAGCAGCTTATCGGGGACAGGTCGGTCATACAGTAAGGATGAGCAGTTCTTC

D gene: .
J gene: TRBJ2-3
V gene: TRBV5-1
clone size: .
CDR3 protein: CASSLNQLADTQYF
CDR3 DNA: TGCGCCAGCAGCTTAAACCAACTAGCAGATACGCAGTATTTT

D gene: TRBD1
J gene: TRBJ1-4
V gene: TRBV7-2
clone size: few
CDR3 protein: CASSLVRDRNEKLFF
CDR3 DNA: TGTGCCAGCAGCTTAGTTCGGGACAGGAATGAAAAACTGTTTTTT

D gene: .
J gene: TRBJ2-5
V gene: TRBV15
clone size: .
CDR3 protein: CATSRGPSSETQYF
CDR3 DNA: TGTGCCACCAGCAGAGGTCCCAGTAGCGAGACCCAGTACTTC

D gene: .
J gene: TRBJ2-2
V gene: TRBV21-1
clone size: .
CDR3 protein: CASSHRGLGSAGELFF
CDR3 DNA: TGTGCCAGCAGCCACAGGGGTTTGGGTTCCGCCGGGGAGCTGTTTTTT

D gene: TRBD1
J gene: TRBJ1-2
V gene: TRBV12-3/TRBV12-4
clone size: .
CDR3 protein: CASSPGQVLGYTF
CDR3 DNA: TGTGCCAGCAGTCCGGGACAGGTTCTTGGCTACACCTTC

D gene: TRBD2
J gene: TRBJ2-5
V gene: TRBV4-2
clone size: .
CDR3 protein: CASSQPSTSGETQYF
CDR3 DNA: TGTGCCAGCAGCCAACCCAGTACTAGCGGGGAGACCCAGTACTTC

D gene: TRBD2
J gene: TRBJ2-7
V gene: TRBV3-1/TRBV3-2
clone size: .
CDR3 protein: CASSIHGGSGVLLQYF
CDR3 DNA: TGTGCCAGCAGCATCCACGGCGGGAGCGGGGTTCTGTTGCAGTACTTC

D gene: .
J gene: TRBJ1-4
V gene: TRBV7-9
clone size: .
CDR3 protein: CASSLALTGPEKLFF
CDR3 DNA: TGTGCCAGCAGCTTAGCGCTCACAGGGCCTGAAAAACTGTTTTTT

D gene: TRBD1
J gene: TRBJ2-5
V gene: TRBV18
clone size: .
CDR3 protein: CASYNRGTGTQYF
CDR3 DNA: TGTGCCAGCTACAACAGGGGAACCGGGACCCAGTACTTC

D gene: TRBD2
J gene: TRBJ2-7
V gene: TRBV6-5
clone size: .
CDR3 protein: CASSDGLAGDEQYF
CDR3 DNA: TGTGCCAGCAGCGACGGACTAGCGGGAGACGAGCAGTACTTC

D gene: TRBD1
J gene: TRBJ2-5
V gene: TRBV5-1
clone size: .
CDR3 protein: CASSAGTELGTQYF
CDR3 DNA: TGCGCCAGCAGCGCAGGGACAGAGCTTGGGACCCAGTACTTC

D gene: .
J gene: TRBJ1-2
V gene: TRBV6-2/TRBV6-3
clone size: .
CDR3 protein: CASSPGRFNYGYTF
CDR3 DNA: TGTGCCAGCAGCCCTGGCAGATTTAACTATGGCTACACCTTC

D gene: .
J gene: TRBJ2-5
V gene: TRBV7-8
clone size: .
CDR3 protein: CASSLEEGWETQYF
CDR3 DNA: TGTGCCAGCAGCTTAGAAGAGGGTTGGGAGACCCAGTACTTC

D gene: .
J gene: TRBJ1-2
V gene: TRBV28
clone size: few
CDR3 protein: CASSLSPARRGNGYTF
CDR3 DNA: TGTGCCAGCAGTTTATCTCCGGCAAGGCGGGGCAATGGCTACACCTTC

D gene: TRBD1
J gene: TRBJ1-3
V gene: TRBV18
clone size: .
CDR3 protein: CASSPLDRGPGNTIYF
CDR3 DNA: TGTGCCAGCTCACCACTTGACAGGGGTCCTGGAAACACCATATATTTT

D gene: TRBD2
J gene: TRBJ2-7
V gene: TRBV9
clone size: few
CDR3 protein: CASSVDGGTTYEQYF
CDR3 DNA: TGTGCCAGCAGCGTAGACGGCGGGACTACCTACGAGCAGTACTTC

D gene: TRBD2
J gene: TRBJ2-7
V gene: TRBV18
clone size: .
CDR3 protein: CASSPITGTSGRGGAYEQYF
CDR3 DNA: TGTGCCAGCTCACCAATCACAGGGACTAGCGGGAGAGGGGGGGCCTACGAGCAGTACTTC

D gene: .
J gene: TRBJ2-7
V gene: TRBV27
clone size: .
CDR3 protein: CASSLKQTYEQYF
CDR3 DNA: TGTGCCAGCAGTTTAAAACAAACCTACGAGCAGTACTTC

D gene: .
J gene: TRBJ2-7
V gene: TRBV28
clone size: .
CDR3 protein: CASSMTGILYEQYF
CDR3 DNA: TGTGCCAGCAGCATGACAGGAATCCTTTACGAGCAGTACTTC

D gene: TRBD2
J gene: TRBJ2-3
V gene: TRBV29-1
clone size: .
CDR3 protein: CSVEGRLGLAGTDSPTDTQYF
CDR3 DNA: TGCAGCGTTGAAGGACGACTCGGACTAGCGGGAACTGACAGCCCCACAGATACGCAGTATTTT

D gene: .
J gene: TRBJ2-5
V gene: TRBV6-5
clone size: .
CDR3 protein: CASSYGGIVETQYF
CDR3 DNA: TGTGCCAGCAGTTACGGCGGGATAGTAGAGACCCAGTACTTC